The clone carrying this T cell receptor beta chain was observed a single time. Per the germline V gene, CDR1 is MNHNS and CDR2 is SASEGT. The CDR3 is 15 amino acids. V was shortened by 0 bases and J by 3 bases, with 9 bases between the two germline ends. Use of 60 Vbeta and 13 Jbeta primers characterized the PCR. TCRdb keeps only in-frame clones here, not all; method: immunoSEQ multiplex PCR. The table records 90,000 to 120,000 clones, 70% to 85% of them present only once. This sample stems from a study of cytomegalovirus exposure and HLA in healthy donors. The sample comprised PBMCs. This chain joins TRBV6-1 and TRBJ1-5; a weak D match, TRBD1 (5 bases). The receptor was derived from a male donor in good health and CMV-seronegative. CDR3 nucleotide sequence: TGTGCCAGCAGTGAAGCTCCAGGGTTCAATCAGCCCCAGCATTTT. This translates into CASSEAPGFNQPQHF.